The clone carrying this T cell receptor beta chain was recorded once. Its antigen is unidentified. Brentuximab vedotin exposure varied among the patients, all of whom had relapsed after autologous stem cell transplantation. These data are taken from a study of PD-1 blockade in classical Hodgkin lymphoma. The study's findings and limits: A significant rise in TCR diversity by C4D1 was seen for CD4+ but not CD8+ cells. The study reported lower baseline TCR diversity in newly diagnosed patients than in healthy donors. Complete responders matched newly diagnosed patients in baseline diversity.

J was trimmed by 6 bases and V by 6 bases; bases with no gene match: 9. The germline CDR1 and CDR2 sequences are MNHEY and SVGAGI. The CDR3 runs to 15 residues. Profiled with immunoSEQ multiplex PCR; TCRdb holds only in-frame clones, not every one. Of about 40,000 clones listed, about 79% are singletons. The origin of this receptor is a human donor with classical Hodgkin lymphoma. The chain carries TRBV6-5 and TRBJ2-1, with TRBD2 matching over 9 bases. The sample in question was peripheral blood mononuclear cells (PBMCs), obtained at baseline. This CDR3 reads CASRRSGLAFNEQFF. Written as DNA, the CDR3 is TGTGCCAGCAGACGCTCGGGACTAGCTTTCAATGAGCAGTTCTTC.